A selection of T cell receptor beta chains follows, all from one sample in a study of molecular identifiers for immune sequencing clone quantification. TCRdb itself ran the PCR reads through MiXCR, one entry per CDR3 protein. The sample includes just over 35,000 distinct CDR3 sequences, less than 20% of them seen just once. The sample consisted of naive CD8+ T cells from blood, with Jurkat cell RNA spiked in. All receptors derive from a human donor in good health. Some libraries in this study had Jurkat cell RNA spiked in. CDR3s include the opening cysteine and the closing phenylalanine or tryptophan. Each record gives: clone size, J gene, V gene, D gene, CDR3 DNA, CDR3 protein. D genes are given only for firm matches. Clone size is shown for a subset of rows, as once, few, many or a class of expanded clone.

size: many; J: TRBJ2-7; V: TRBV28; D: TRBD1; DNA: TGTGCCAGCGGGGGGACAGGCATACCTGAGCAGTACTTC; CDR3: CASGGTGIPEQYF
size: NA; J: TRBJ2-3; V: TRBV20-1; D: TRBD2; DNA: TGCAGTGAGAGCGGGAGGGTGACAGATACGCAGTATTTT; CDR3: CSESGRVTDTQYF
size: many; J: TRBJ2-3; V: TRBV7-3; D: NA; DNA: TGTGCCAGCAGCGCCTCGGGGCCAGATACGCAGTATTTT; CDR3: CASSASGPDTQYF
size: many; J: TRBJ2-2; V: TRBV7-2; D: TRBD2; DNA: TGTGCCAGCAGCTTAGCGGCGGGAGGGAGGACCGGGGAGCTGTTTTTT; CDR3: CASSLAAGGRTGELFF
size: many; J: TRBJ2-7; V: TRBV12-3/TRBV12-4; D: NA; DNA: TGTGCCAGCAGCACCGGGACAAACACCTACGAGCAGTACTTC; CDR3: CASSTGTNTYEQYF
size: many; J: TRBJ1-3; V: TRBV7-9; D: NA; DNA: TGTGCCAGCAGGAATGGAAACACCATATATTTT; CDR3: CASRNGNTIYF
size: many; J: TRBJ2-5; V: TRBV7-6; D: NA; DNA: TGTGCCAGCAGCTTTGTACAGAACCGACAAGAGACCCAGTACTTC; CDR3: CASSFVQNRQETQYF
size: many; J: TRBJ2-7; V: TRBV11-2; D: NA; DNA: TGTGCCAGCAGCTTAGATGGTAGGAGGGGGGTTCGGCAGTACTTC; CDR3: CASSLDGRRGVRQYF
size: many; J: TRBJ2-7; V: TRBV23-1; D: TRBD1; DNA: TGCGCCAGCAGTCATCACAGGGGCCCCCGCGGGCAGTACTTC; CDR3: CASSHHRGPRGQYF
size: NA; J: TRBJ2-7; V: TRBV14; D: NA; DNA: TGTGCCAACAGCCAGGACTCAAGCTGGTACGAGCAGTACTTC; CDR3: CANSQDSSWYEQYF
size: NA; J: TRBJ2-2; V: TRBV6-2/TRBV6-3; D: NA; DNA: TGTGCCAGCAGTTACTTTCGGGAGCTGTTTTTT; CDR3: CASSYFRELFF
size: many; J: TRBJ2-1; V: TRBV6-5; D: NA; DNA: TGTGCCAGCGCGTGGGCCGAAACGGATGAGCAGTTCTTC; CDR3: CASAWAETDEQFF
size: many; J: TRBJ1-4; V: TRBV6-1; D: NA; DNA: TGTGCCAGCAGTGAAGCTTGGGACCTCTCGGGGGGGGGTGAAAAACTGTTTTTT; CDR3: CASSEAWDLSGGGEKLFF
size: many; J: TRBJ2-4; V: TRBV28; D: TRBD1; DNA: TGTGCCAGCAGTACCGACAGGGGGCCCAAAAACATTCAGTACTTC; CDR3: CASSTDRGPKNIQYF
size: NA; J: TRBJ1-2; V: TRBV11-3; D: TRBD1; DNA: TGTGCCAGCAGCTTAAGCCCGACAGGGGGCCTTGGTGGCTACACCTTC; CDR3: CASSLSPTGGLGGYTF
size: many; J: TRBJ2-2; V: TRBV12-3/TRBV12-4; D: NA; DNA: TGTGCCAGCAGAACCGAAAGGATGTCGAACACCGGGGAGCTGTTTTTT; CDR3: CASRTERMSNTGELFF
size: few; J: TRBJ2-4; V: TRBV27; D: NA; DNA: TGTGCCAGCAGTTTTGGGGGAGCAAAAAACATTCAGTACTTC; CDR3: CASSFGGAKNIQYF
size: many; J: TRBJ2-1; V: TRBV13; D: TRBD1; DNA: TGTGCCAGCAGCGGAATCACAGGGGCGGATGAGCAGTTCTTC; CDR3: CASSGITGADEQFF
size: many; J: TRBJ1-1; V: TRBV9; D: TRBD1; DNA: TGTGCCAGCAGCGGGGCAGGGGGATTCCTTAACACTGAAGCTTTCTTT; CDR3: CASSGAGGFLNTEAFF
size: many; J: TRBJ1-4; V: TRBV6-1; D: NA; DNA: TGTGCCAGCCTAAGACTGGTACCTGCAACTAATGAAAAACTGTTTTTT; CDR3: CASLRLVPATNEKLFF
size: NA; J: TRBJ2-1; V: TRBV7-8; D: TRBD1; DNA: TGTGCCTCTGAAACAGTCGGGACAGGGGGAAAGGATGAGCAGTTCTTC; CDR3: CASETVGTGGKDEQFF
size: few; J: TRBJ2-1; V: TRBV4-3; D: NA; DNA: TGCGCCAGCAGCCTAGAGTTTTTCAATGAGCAGTTCTTC; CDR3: CASSLEFFNEQFF
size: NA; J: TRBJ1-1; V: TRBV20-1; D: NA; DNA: TGCAGTGTTAATCGGGGTGGCGCTGAAGCTTTCTTT; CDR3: CSVNRGGAEAFF
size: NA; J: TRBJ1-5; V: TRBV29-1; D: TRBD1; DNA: TGCAGCGTTGGGACAGGGGAGAGCAATCAGCCCCAGCATTTT; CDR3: CSVGTGESNQPQHF
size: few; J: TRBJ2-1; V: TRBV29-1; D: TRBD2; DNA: TGCAGCGTTTCGAGCGGGGGAGGGTACAATGAGCAGTTCTTC; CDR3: CSVSSGGGYNEQFF
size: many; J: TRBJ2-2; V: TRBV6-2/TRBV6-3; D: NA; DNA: TGTGCCAGCAGTTACTCGGCCCGGGAGCTGTTTTTT; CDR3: CASSYSARELFF
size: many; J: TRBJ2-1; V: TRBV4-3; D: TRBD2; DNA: TGCGCCAGCAGCCACCCCGCACTAGCGGGAGTTATGTTCTTC; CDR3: CASSHPALAGVMFF
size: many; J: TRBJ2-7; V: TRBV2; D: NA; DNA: TGTGCCAGCAGTGAGGAAGACTTCGCCTCCTACGAGCAGTACTTC; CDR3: CASSEEDFASYEQYF
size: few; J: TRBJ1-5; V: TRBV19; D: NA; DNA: TGTGCCAGTGGTTTCCAGCCCCAGCATTTT; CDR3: CASGFQPQHF
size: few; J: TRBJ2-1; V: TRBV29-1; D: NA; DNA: TGCAGCGTTGGGGGGAATGAGCAGTTCTTC; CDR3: CSVGGNEQFF
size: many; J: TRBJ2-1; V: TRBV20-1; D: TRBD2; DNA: TGCAGTGCTAGAGGGGGGGTAGCGGGATCTTACAATGAGCAGTTCTTC; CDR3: CSARGGVAGSYNEQFF
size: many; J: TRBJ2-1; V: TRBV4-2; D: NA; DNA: TGTGCCAGCAGCCAGTCGGCGGAGGGCCTAAGTCGGTACAATGAGCAGTTCTTC; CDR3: CASSQSAEGLSRYNEQFF
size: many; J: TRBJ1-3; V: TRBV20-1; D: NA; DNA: TGCAGTGCTAGAGTGGGGGAAGACGCTGGAAACACCATATATTTT; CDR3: CSARVGEDAGNTIYF
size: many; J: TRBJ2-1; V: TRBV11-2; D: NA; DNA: TGTGCCAGCAGCTTAGCAAGTTCCCCCAGCAATGAGCAGTTCTTC; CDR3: CASSLASSPSNEQFF
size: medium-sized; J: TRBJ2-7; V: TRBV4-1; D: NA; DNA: TGCGCCAGCAGCCAAGATCTTCGGGGGTGGGAGCAGTACTTC; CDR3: CASSQDLRGWEQYF
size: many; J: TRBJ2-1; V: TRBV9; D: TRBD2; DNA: TGTGCCAGCGGGACTAGCGGGAGCCGTGAGCAGTTCTTC; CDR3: CASGTSGSREQFF
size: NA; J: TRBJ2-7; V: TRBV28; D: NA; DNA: TGTGCCAGCAGCTGGGGGGTCGCCTACGAGCAGTACTTC; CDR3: CASSWGVAYEQYF
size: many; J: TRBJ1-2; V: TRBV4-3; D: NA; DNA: TGCGCCAGCAGCCACCGCCCGAAACACGATAACTATGGCTACACCTTC; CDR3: CASSHRPKHDNYGYTF
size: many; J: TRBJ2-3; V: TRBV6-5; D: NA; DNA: TGTGCCAGCAGTTACGGCCGGGGTAGCACAGATACGCAGTATTTT; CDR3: CASSYGRGSTDTQYF
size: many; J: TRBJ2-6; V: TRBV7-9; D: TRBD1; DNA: TGTGCCAGCACCCGCTCCGGGACAGGGTTTTCTGGGGCCAACGTCCTGACTTTC; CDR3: CASTRSGTGFSGANVLTF
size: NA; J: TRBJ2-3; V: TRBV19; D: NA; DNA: TGTGCCAGTAGTCCGGAGAACACAGATACGCGGTATTTT; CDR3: CASSPENTDTRYF
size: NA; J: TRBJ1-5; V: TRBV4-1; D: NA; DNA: TGCGCCAGCAGCCAAATACCCAGGGATAATCAGCCCCAGCATTTT; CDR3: CASSQIPRDNQPQHF
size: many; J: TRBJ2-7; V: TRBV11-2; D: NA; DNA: TGTGCCAGCAGCTCATTCAGGGTCCGGTACGAGCAGTACTTC; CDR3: CASSSFRVRYEQYF
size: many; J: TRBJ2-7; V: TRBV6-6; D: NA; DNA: TGTGCCAGCAGTTACTCGACCGTTCTCAGTGGCTCCTACGAGCAGTACTTC; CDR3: CASSYSTVLSGSYEQYF
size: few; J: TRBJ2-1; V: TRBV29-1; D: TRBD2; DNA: TGCAGCGTTGAGTCGGGACTACGCTACAATGAGCAGTTCTTC; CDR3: CSVESGLRYNEQFF
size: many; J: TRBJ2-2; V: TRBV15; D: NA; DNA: TGTGCCACCGGGGAGACAGCATTTACCGGGGAGCTGTTTTTT; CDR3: CATGETAFTGELFF
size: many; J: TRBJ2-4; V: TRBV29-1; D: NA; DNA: TGCAGCGCTCAGGGTGTGGAAAACATTCAGTACTTC; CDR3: CSAQGVENIQYF
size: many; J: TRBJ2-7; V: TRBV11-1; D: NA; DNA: TGTGCCAGCAGCCAGGGGGGCGGGGCCTACGAGCAGTACTTC; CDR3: CASSQGGGAYEQYF
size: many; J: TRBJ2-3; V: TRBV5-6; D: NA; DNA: TGTGCCAGCAGCTTTGGGTCCAGCACAGATACGCAGTATTTT; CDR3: CASSFGSSTDTQYF
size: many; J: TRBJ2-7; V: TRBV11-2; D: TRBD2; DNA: TGTGCCAGCAGCTTATCCGCTGCGGGAGGGTACGAGCAGTACTTC; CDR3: CASSLSAAGGYEQYF
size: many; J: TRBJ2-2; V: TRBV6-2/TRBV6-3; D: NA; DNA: TGTGCCAGCAGTTACTCACAGGGCACCGGGGAGCTGTTTTTT; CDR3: CASSYSQGTGELFF
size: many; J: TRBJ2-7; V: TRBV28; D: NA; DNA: TGTGCCAGCAGTTTAGTAGGGGACGACGAGCAGTACTTC; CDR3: CASSLVGDDEQYF
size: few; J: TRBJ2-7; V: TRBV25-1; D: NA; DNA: TGTGCCAGCAGTGACCCGGACACGTTCTCCTACGAGCAGTACTTC; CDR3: CASSDPDTFSYEQYF
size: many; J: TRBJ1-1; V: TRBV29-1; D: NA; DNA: TGCAGCGGATGGACGGACCACACTGAAGCTTTCTTT; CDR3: CSGWTDHTEAFF
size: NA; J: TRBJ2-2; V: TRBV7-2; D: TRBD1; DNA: TGTGCCAGCAGCTCTTGGACAGGGGGTGCCGGGGAGCTGTTTTTT; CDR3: CASSSWTGGAGELFF